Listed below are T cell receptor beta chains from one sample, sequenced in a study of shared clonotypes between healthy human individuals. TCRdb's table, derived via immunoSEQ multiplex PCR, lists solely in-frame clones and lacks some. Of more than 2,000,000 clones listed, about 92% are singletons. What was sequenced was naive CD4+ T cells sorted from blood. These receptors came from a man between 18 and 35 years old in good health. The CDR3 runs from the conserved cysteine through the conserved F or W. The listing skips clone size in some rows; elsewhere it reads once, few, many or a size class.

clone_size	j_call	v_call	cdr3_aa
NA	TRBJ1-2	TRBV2	CASRAGTGFNYGYTF
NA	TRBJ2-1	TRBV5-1	CASSLGLAGVSSYNEQFF
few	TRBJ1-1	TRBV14	CASSYFRVENTEAFF
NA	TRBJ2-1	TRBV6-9	CASGQGATYNEQFF
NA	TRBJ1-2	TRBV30	CAWTLGPMDYGYTF
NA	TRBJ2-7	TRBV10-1	CASSETRAQPYEQYF
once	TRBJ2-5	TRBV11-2	CASSFTSSGTQAETQYF
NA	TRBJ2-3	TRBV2	CASSRTDTQYF
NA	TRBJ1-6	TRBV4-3	CASSQDLGKDSPLHF
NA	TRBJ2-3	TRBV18	CASSLLAGGPSGSTDTQYF
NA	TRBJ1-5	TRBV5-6	CASSFKGNNQPQHF
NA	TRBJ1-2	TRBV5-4	CASSPRNGPAASYTF
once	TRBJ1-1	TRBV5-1	CASSPTGTVNTEAFF
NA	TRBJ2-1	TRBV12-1	CASSAGKLDDNEQFF
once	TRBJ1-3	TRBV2	CASSPESSGNTIYF
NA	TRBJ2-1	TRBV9	CASSVGTAMYNEQFF
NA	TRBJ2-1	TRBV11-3	CASSSGLASYNEQFF
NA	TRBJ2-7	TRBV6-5	CASSSARGYEQYF
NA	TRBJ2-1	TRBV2	CASSFDRVGDNEQFF
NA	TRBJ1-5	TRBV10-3	CAISESGTGAYQPQHF
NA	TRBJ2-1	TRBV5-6	CASSLAVGDEQFF
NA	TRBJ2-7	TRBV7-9	CASSLDGPYEQYF
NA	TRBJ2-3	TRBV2	CASSVAGSSTDTQYF
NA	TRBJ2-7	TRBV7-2	CASSLGGGGSGRIYEQYF
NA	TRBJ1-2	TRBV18	CASSPGFDYGYTF
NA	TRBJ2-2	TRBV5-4	CARAREVADAPGELFF
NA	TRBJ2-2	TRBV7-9	CASSMLRTGNTGELFF